The 26 T cell receptor beta chains listed next were all sequenced from one sample in a study of T cells in Graves' hyperthyroidism and ophthalmopathy. Template material for amplifying TCR beta CDR3 regions consisted of RNA transcripts. Primed by the HTBI set, a first-round RT-PCR was run on the TCR CDR3. Each CDR3 protein is one row after TCRdb ran MiXCR on the multiplex PCR reads. Among about 400,000 distinct CDR3 sequences listed, around 14% were seen once. The sequenced sample was blood. The receptor source for this set is a woman in her twenties or thirties with Graves' hyperthyroidism.

Many counts were recorded for this clonotype. J is TRBJ2-1 and V is TRBV11-2, with 14 bases fitting TRBD2. V was pared by 5 bases and J by 3 bases, with 9 bases of the junction left unmatched. The CDR3 spans 18 residues. Per germline, CDR1 SGHAT and CDR2 FQNNGV. This CDR3 is CASSREGLAGAYYNEQFF. In DNA form, the CDR3 reads TGTGCCAGCAGCCGAGAGGGACTAGCGGGAGCCTACTACAATGAGCAGTTCTTC. The full variable domain, in which reference TRBV11-2 and TRBJ2-1 provide the parts outside the CDR3, is EAGVAQSPRYKIIEKRQSVAFWCNPISGHATLYWYQQILGQGPKLLIQFQNNGVVDDSQLPKDRFSAERLKGVDSTLKIQPAKLEDSAVYLCASSREGLAGAYYNEQFFGPGTRLTVL.

This clonotype appeared a few times. V usage is TRBV27 and J usage is TRBJ2-1; tentatively, D is TRBD2 (6 bases). V lost 7 bases and J 0 bases, leaving 16 bases between the germline ends. In germline, CDR1 is MNHEY, CDR2 SMNVEV (reference sequence). The CDR3 runs 16 residues. The DNA for the CDR3 is TGTGCCAGCACCTTTAGAGGCGGGGCCTCCTACAATGAGCAGTTCTTC. Amino acids: CASTFRGGASYNEQFF.

This clonotype was recorded many times. This chain connects TRBV29-1 to TRBJ2-7; D is possibly TRBD2 (5 bases). The CDR3 sequence is 14 residues long. Trimming stripped 4 bases from V and 3 bases from J, with 16 bases between. Germline V lookup: CDR1 SQVTM, CDR2 ANQGSEA. In DNA form, the CDR3 reads TGCAGCGTTGCGCGGAGGTTGTCGGACTACGAGCAGTACTTC. This gives the protein CSVARRLSDYEQYF.

This chain's CDR3 is CATSREGEGRGSYEQYF. Written as DNA, the CDR3 is TGTGCCACCAGCAGAGAAGGCGAGGGGCGGGGGTCCTACGAGCAGTACTTC. The rearrangement links TRBV15 to TRBJ2-7; 7 bases match TRBD2. J lost 1 base, V lost 0 bases, and 9 bases had no gene match. The CDR3 has 17 amino acids. Germline CDR1 LNHNV, CDR2 YYDKDF (reference sequence).

This clonotype turned up a few times. The V call is TRBV5-1, the J call TRBJ1-1, with 9 bases that match TRBD1. After removal of 5 bases from V and 1 base from J, the junction contained 9 bases not matched to a gene. Germline CDR1 SGHRS, CDR2 YFSETQ. The CDR3 is made up of 16 amino acids. CDR3 amino acids: CASSRTGDRENTEAFF. In DNA form, the CDR3 reads TGCGCCAGCAGTCGGACAGGGGATCGGGAGAACACTGAAGCTTTCTTT.

This clonotype was counted only a few times. The genes are TRBV6-2 or TRBV6-3 and TRBJ1-2; D ambiguous. Germline V gene sequence: CDR1 MNHEY, CDR2 SVGEGT. V was cut by 5 bases and J by 4 bases, with 8 bases left in between. CDR3 length: 12 amino acids. The CDR3 reads CASSPTSYGYTF. CDR3 coding DNA: TGTGCCAGCAGTCCCACGAGCTATGGCTACACCTTC.

This clonotype was counted at least ten times. The chain carries TRBV30 and TRBJ1-6; possibly TRBD1 for D (5 bases). The CDR3 consists of 17 residues. Germline CDR1 GTSNPN, CDR2 SVGIG (reference sequence). V dropped 2 bases and J dropped 0 bases, with 14 bases sitting between them. Here the CDR3 DNA reads TGTGCCTGGAGTAGGGTGGGACTGAGCTCCTATAATTCACCCCTCCACTTT. Translated: CAWSRVGLSSYNSPLHF.

This clonotype was picked up many times. The rearrangement uses TRBV27 and TRBJ2-1; a possible D gene is TRBD1 (6 bases). With 2 bases removed from V and 6 bases from J, the gap between germline ends came to 11 bases. The CDR3 covers 14 residues. Germline V gene sequence: CDR1 MNHEY, CDR2 SMNVEV (reference sequence). The CDR3 bases are TGTGCCAGCAGTTTAAGGGGGAGTAGCAATGAGCAGTTCTTC. This sequence encodes CASSLRGSSNEQFF.

The sample holds a few counts of this clonotype. This sequence joins TRBV6-1 and TRBJ1-6; TRBD1 agrees at 9 bases. Trimming at V came to 6 bases and at J to 11 bases, leaving 8 bases not matched to a gene. The CDR3 sequence is 14 residues long. Germline CDR1 and CDR2: MNHNS and SASEGT. Written as DNA, the CDR3 is TGTGCCAGCAGGGCCGGGACAGGGTCGGCACCCCTCCACTTT. The encoded protein is CASRAGTGSAPLHF.

The V and J genes are TRBV14 and TRBJ2-1; weak D call: TRBD2 (6 bases). The germline CDR1 and CDR2 sequences are SGHDN and FVKESK. This CDR3 spans 16 amino acids. V lost 3 bases and J lost 6, with 18 bases in between. CDR3 coding DNA: TGTGCCAGCAGCCAGTGGAGGGATAGCCTTTTCAATGAGCAGTTCTTC. Its protein is CASSQWRDSLFNEQFF.

In its sample, this clonotype was seen a few times. This sequence joins TRBV28 and TRBJ2-2; D is possibly TRBD2 (6 bases). With 7 bases removed from V and 4 bases from J, the gap between germline ends came to 19 bases. Germline loops: CDR1 MDHEN, CDR2 SYDVKM. The CDR3 consists of 16 residues. CDR3 coding DNA: TGTGCCAGCACCCCATGGGGGGAGGTTCGCACCGGGGAGCTGTTTTTT. This sequence encodes CASTPWGEVRTGELFF.

This clonotype showed up many times. This chain uses TRBV7-8 with TRBJ2-2; 7 nucleotides agree with TRBD1. Losses at the gene ends were 3 bases for V and 5 bases for J; bases not matched to a gene: 6. Germline lookup yields CDR1 SGHVS and CDR2 FQNEAQ. The length of the CDR3 is 15 residues. CDR3 protein: CASSFRDSTTGELFF. The CDR3 DNA is TGTGCCAGCAGCTTCCGGGACAGCACAACCGGGGAGCTGTTTTTT.

This clonotype has a count of ten or more. The V gene is TRBV27, the J gene TRBJ2-7; 7 nucleotides agree with TRBD1. CDR3 length: 17 amino acids. V lost 5 bases and J lost 1; bases outside the gene matches: 14. Per the germline V gene, CDR1 is MNHEY and CDR2 is SMNVEV (reference sequence). The CDR3 protein is CASSRDREPTSSYEQYF. The CDR3 nucleotides are TGTGCCAGCAGTAGAGACAGGGAACCGACTTCATCCTACGAGCAGTACTTC.

At least ten counts were recorded for this clonotype. The chain couples TRBV28 to TRBJ2-1; D ambiguous. The CDR3 loop spans 12 amino acids. Germline V gene lookup returns CDR1 MDHEN and CDR2 SYDVKM. Deletions cut 6 bases from V and 9 bases from J, with 12 bases between. CDR3 bases: TGTGCCAGCAGCTTGTCTTGGAGTGAGCAGTTCTTC. Amino acids: CASSLSWSEQFF.

In this sample, this clonotype turned up a few times. V is TRBV20-1 and J is TRBJ2-1; 11 bases align to TRBD2. The CDR3 contains 14 residues. V was pared by 5 bases and J by 8 bases, with 8 bases of the junction left unmatched. Germline V gives CDR1 DFQATT, CDR2 SNEGSKA (reference sequence). CDR3 region: CSAPTSGSFYEQFF. CDR3 nucleotide sequence: TGCAGTGCTCCTACTAGCGGGAGTTTCTATGAGCAGTTCTTC.

This clonotype was seen only a few times. The rearrangement uses TRBV20-1 and TRBJ2-5; 10 bases match TRBD2. From germline, CDR1 is DFQATT and CDR2 SNEGSKA (reference sequence). The CDR3 consists of 15 residues. V shed 6 bases and J 3 bases; nucleotides not matched to a gene: 10. CDR3 region: CSAQPQREGKETQYF. The DNA for the CDR3 is TGCAGTGCCCAACCCCAGCGGGAGGGCAAAGAGACCCAGTACTTC.

This clonotype appeared a few times. This sequence joins TRBV19 and TRBJ2-2, with 10 bases fitting TRBD2. Germline CDR1 LNHDA, CDR2 SQIVND (reference sequence). Trimming took 6 bases from V and 3 from J; bases not matched to a gene: 4. This CDR3 comprises 15 residues. In DNA, the CDR3 is TGTGCCAGTAGCCCTAGCGGGAGTTACACCGGGGAGCTGTTTTTT. Protein product: CASSPSGSYTGELFF.

The rearrangement uses TRBV19 and TRBJ2-5; 7 bases are a match to TRBD1. Germline values: CDR1 LNHDA, CDR2 SQIVND (reference sequence). Germline trimming cut 9 bases from V and 9 bases from J; bases unmatched to any gene: 16. The CDR3 consists of 14 residues. The CDR3 DNA reads TGTGCCAGCCGTCGCCCAGGGGGTTCGGAGGCCCAGTACTTC. Protein product: CASRRPGGSEAQYF.

The sample holds a few counts of this clonotype. The CDR3 DNA follows: TGTGCCAGCAGTTTACAGGGGGATAATGAGCAGTTCTTC. Its translation is CASSLQGDNEQFF. V is TRBV27 and J is TRBJ2-1, with 7 bases matching TRBD1. Germline V CDR1 and CDR2: MNHEY, SMNVEV (reference sequence). V lost 2 bases to trimming and J lost 7 bases; unmatched junction nucleotides: 2. The CDR3 sequence is 13 residues long.

This clonotype was seen a handful of times. The V call is TRBV20-1, the J call TRBJ2-2; D is unclear. V lost 4 bases to trimming and J lost 3 bases, with 9 bases between them. CDR3 length equals 13 residues. From germline, CDR1 is DFQATT and CDR2 SNEGSKA (reference sequence). CDR3 nucleotides: TGCAGTGCTATAACCGCGGACACCGGGGAGCTGTTTTTT. Protein: CSAITADTGELFF.

This chain joins TRBV29-1 and TRBJ2-2; D not resolved. This CDR3 has 13 amino acids. Trimming removed 5 bases from V and 6 bases from J, with 13 bases in between. The germline V gene has CDR1 SQVTM and CDR2 ANQGSEA. CDR3 region: CSVSTGSAGELFF. The CDR3, as DNA: TGCAGCGTTTCAACCGGATCAGCCGGGGAGCTGTTTTTT.

This clonotype was recorded many times. The V call is TRBV28, the J call TRBJ2-3; 7 nucleotides agree with TRBD2. V was pared by 3 bases and J by 0 bases, with 15 bases of the junction left unmatched. Germline values: CDR1 MDHEN, CDR2 SYDVKM. This CDR3 spans 19 amino acids. The CDR3 loop reads CASSFGRLSGIRSTDTQYF. The CDR3 nucleotides read TGTGCCAGCAGTTTCGGGCGTCTGAGCGGGATCAGAAGCACAGATACGCAGTATTTT.

This chain links TRBV6-2 or TRBV6-3 with TRBJ1-4, with D unclear. The CDR3 totals 12 residues. Germline V CDR1 and CDR2: MNHEY, SVGEGT. V was shortened by 2 bases and J by 11 bases, with 9 bases between the two germline ends. The CDR3 nucleotides read TGTGCCAGCAGTTACGCACAGTCGAAACTGTTTTTT. The encoded protein is CASSYAQSKLFF.

This clonotype was seen at least ten times. This chain joins TRBV2 and TRBJ2-6, with 13 bases that match TRBD2. Per the germline V gene, CDR1 is SNHLY and CDR2 is FYNNEI. V lost 8 bases, J lost 1 base, and 8 bases stayed unmatched. CDR3 length equals 18 residues. The CDR3 sequence is CASGGLAGRKSGANVLTF. In DNA, the CDR3 is TGTGCCAGCGGGGGACTAGCGGGGAGAAAATCTGGGGCCAACGTCCTGACTTTC.

A few counts support this clonotype. The genes are TRBV11-2 and TRBJ1-4; D gene uncertain. Germline CDR1 reads SGHAT; CDR2 reads FQNNGV. V dropped 2 bases and J dropped 2 bases, with 15 bases sitting between them. The CDR3 contains 17 residues. CDR3 sequence reads: CASSLSNSVTTNEKLFF. CDR3 nucleotide sequence: TGTGCCAGCAGCTTATCTAATTCGGTTACGACTAATGAAAAACTGTTTTTT.

As concerns this clonotype: A much more abundant neighbour one base away suggests this may be a read error. V gene TRBV18 combines with J gene TRBJ1-5; either TRBD1 or TRBD2 may fit D (5 bases each). The J call may be mistaken, given a closer DNA end match to TRBJ2-3. Germline CDR1 and CDR2: KGHSH and LQKENI. The CDR3 runs to 16 residues. For the CDR3, the DNA is TGTGCCAGCTCATCAGGGACGCCCTTAGATAGTCAGCCCCAGTATTTT. It is translated as CASSSGTPLDSQPQYF.